Presented here are 5 T cell receptor beta chains from one specimen sequenced in a study of sequential checkpoint blockade in melanoma. This table comes from immunoSEQ multiplex PCR, and its TCRdb copy is limited to in-frame clones, with some not included. Among about 37,000 clones, roughly 32% were seen once, and the ten largest hold about 1.6%. Treatment noted: randomized to nivolumab then ipilimumab (arm A) or the reverse (arm B). This material consisted of tumor tissue (inferred from file names), taken from a patient given nivolumab and ipilimumab in sequence. Receptor source: a human donor with melanoma.

In DNA, the CDR3 is TGTGCCAGCAGTTCTTGGGACAGGGGGAACTCTGGGGCCAACGTCCTGACTTTC. It translates to CASSSWDRGNSGANVLTF. The rearrangement links TRBV28 to TRBJ2-6, with TRBD1 identical over 11 bases. Germline V CDR1 and CDR2: MDHEN, SYDVKM. The CDR3 is 18 residues long. V shed 4 bases, J shed 0 bases, and the junction held 5 bases outside the gene matches. Full variable domain (outside the CDR3, taken from reference TRBV28 and TRBJ2-6): DVKVTQSSRYLVKRTGEKVFLECVQDMDHENMFWYRQDPGLGLRLIYFSYDVKMKEKGDIPEGYSVSREKKERFSLILESASTNQTSMYLCASSSWDRGNSGANVLTFGAGSRLTVL.

J is TRBJ2-2 and V is TRBV5-1; 7 positions match TRBD2. This CDR3 has 15 residues. CDR1 and CDR2 from the germline V gene are SGHRS and YFSETQ. The V gene end was trimmed by 3 bases and the J gene end by 3 bases; junction bases not matched to a gene: 5. The CDR3: CASSSLGGDTGELFF. The CDR3 DNA is TGCGCCAGCAGCTCCCTGGGGGGGGACACCGGGGAGCTGTTTTTT.

V usage is TRBV11-3 and J usage is TRBJ2-2, with a tentative D call TRBD2 (5 bases). CDR1 SGHNT and CDR2 YENEEA come from the germline V gene. With 3 bases removed from V and 3 bases from J, the gap between germline ends came to 14 bases. This CDR3 comprises 16 residues. The CDR3 DNA follows: TGTGCCAGCAGCTTCGGAGGCTTAGCCGACACCGGGGAGCTGTTTTTT. It encodes CASSFGGLADTGELFF. Variable domain in full (rest from reference TRBV11-3 and TRBJ2-2): EAGVVQSPRYKIIEKKQPVAFWCNPISGHNTLYWYLQNLGQGPELLIRYENEEAVDDSQLPKDRFSAERLKGVDSTLKIQPAELGDSAVYLCASSFGGLADTGELFFGEGSRLTVL.

The genes are TRBV11-3 and TRBJ2-7; D unclear. In germline, CDR1 is SGHNT, CDR2 YENEEA. This CDR3 comprises 15 residues. V was trimmed by 0 bases and J by 2 bases, leaving 11 bases between them. The CDR3: CASSLDRFPTYEQYF. DNA for the CDR3: TGTGCCAGCAGCTTAGATCGGTTTCCTACCTACGAGCAGTACTTC.

The gene calls are TRBV7-8 and TRBJ1-6, with a weak D call TRBD1 (6 bases). Trimming removed 5 bases at V and 10 bases at J, with 12 bases between. This CDR3 is built from 13 residues. Germline CDR1 SGHVS, CDR2 FQNEAQ. The CDR3 DNA reads TGTGCCAGCAGCGGGGGCGCGATATCACCCCTCCACTTT. Amino acid sequence: CASSGGAISPLHF.